This entry lists 30 T cell receptor beta chains sequenced from one sample in a study of control samples from healthy donors and cancer patients. Method: immunoSEQ multiplex PCR; TCRdb's copy keeps in-frame clones and lacks some. The sample consists of hundreds of thousands of clones, roughly 82% of them appearing once. The sample was PBMCs. These receptors were obtained from a woman aged 60 to 75 with lung cancer.

The chain combines TRBV3-1 (or the pseudogene TRBV3-2) with TRBJ2-2; TRBD1 agrees at 7 bases. This CDR3 spans 13 amino acids. The V gene's germline CDR1 is LGHDT and CDR2 YNNKEL (reference sequence). Germline trimming cut 2 bases from V and 6 bases from J; bases unmatched to any gene: 0. CDR3 coding DNA: TGTGCCAGCAGCCAACAGGGGGCCGGGGAGCTGTTTTTT. Its translation: CASSQQGAGELFF.

This chain joins TRBV15 and TRBJ2-7; D may be TRBD1 (6 bases). The V gene's germline CDR1 is LNHNV and CDR2 YYDKDF (reference sequence). V was cut by 1 base and J by 1 base, with 17 bases left in between. The CDR3 runs to 17 residues. CDR3 protein: CATSRGNRVTISYEQYF. The CDR3, as DNA: TGTGCCACCAGCAGAGGGAACAGGGTCACTATTTCCTACGAGCAGTACTTC.

For this clone: The same CDR3 can be traced to other DNA sequences in this sample. The chain couples TRBV5-1 to TRBJ1-1; TRBD1 matches 9 bases. V lost 5 bases, J lost 10 bases, and 9 bases stayed unmatched. This CDR3 is built from 13 residues. Germline CDR1 SGHRS, CDR2 YFSETQ. In DNA, the CDR3 is TGCGCCAGCAGTACAGACAGGGGGTATAGAGCTTTCTTT. It yields the protein CASSTDRGYRAFF. The whole variable domain, filled in from reference TRBV5-1 and TRBJ1-1, reads KAGVTQTPRYLIKTRGQQVTLSCSPISGHRSVSWYQQTPGQGLQFLFEYFSETQRNKGNFPGRFSGRQFSNSRSEMNVSTLELGDSALYLCASSTDRGYRAFFGQGTRLTVV.

This clone was seen more than once but under ten times. This chain joins TRBV19 and TRBJ1-5, with D possibly being TRBD1 (5 bases). V was cut by 4 bases and J by 4 bases, with 17 bases left in between. The CDR3 has 16 amino acids. Germline V gene data show CDR1 as LNHDA and CDR2 as SQIVND (reference sequence). The DNA of the CDR3 is TGTGCCAGTAGTACCAGGGACGGGCTCGGGAATCAGCCCCAGCATTTT. Protein: CASSTRDGLGNQPQHF.

The gene calls are TRBV7-9 and TRBJ1-2; TRBD1 might be the D (6 bases). The germline V gene has CDR1 SEHNR and CDR2 FQNEAQ (reference sequence). CDR3 length equals 17 residues. Trimming cost V 5 bases and J 2 bases, with 21 bases left between them. CDR3 in amino acids: CASSELGAGEGNYGYTF. CDR3 in DNA: TGTGCCAGCAGCGAACTTGGGGCAGGGGAGGGGAACTATGGCTACACCTTC.

This clone was counted between two and nine times. The same CDR3 can be traced to other DNA sequences in this sample. The V call is TRBV2, the J call TRBJ2-7; D possibly corresponds to TRBD2 (6 bases). Germline V gene sequence: CDR1 SNHLY, CDR2 FYNNEI. V was trimmed by 6 bases and J by 2 bases, leaving 8 bases between them. The CDR3 covers 12 residues. CDR3 loop: CASSGTPYEQYF. CDR3 sequence (DNA): TGTGCCAGCAGCGGGACTCCCTACGAGCAGTACTTC.

The chain couples TRBV29-1 to TRBJ1-1; 7 bases match TRBD1. Germline V gene data show CDR1 as SQVTM and CDR2 as ANQGSEA. This CDR3 comprises 16 residues. V lost 0 bases, J lost 1 base, and 8 bases stayed unmatched. In nucleotides, the CDR3 is TGCAGCGTTGAAGATCACCGGCGGACAGGGAACACTGAAGCTTTCTTT. It is translated as CSVEDHRRTGNTEAFF. Full variable domain (rest looked up from reference TRBV29-1 and TRBJ1-1): SAVISQKPSRDICQRGTSLTIQCQVDSQVTMMFWYRQQPGQSLTLIATANQGSEATYESGFVIDKFPISRPNLTFSTLTVSNMSPEDSSIYLCSVEDHRRTGNTEAFFGQGTRLTVV.

This clone showed up just once. The chain carries TRBV7-2 and TRBJ2-1; D is possibly TRBD2 (5 bases). Germline loops: CDR1 SGHTA, CDR2 FQGNSA. CDR3 length: 15 amino acids. The V end lost 5 bases, the J end lost 0 bases, and 11 bases lay between the germline ends. This CDR3 is CASSPQTNSYNEQFF. In DNA form, the CDR3 reads TGTGCCAGCAGCCCACAGACTAACTCCTACAATGAGCAGTTCTTC.

With respect to this clone: The same CDR3 also results from other DNA sequences found in this sample. The V gene is TRBV6-5, the J gene TRBJ2-7; D perhaps matches TRBD2 (6 bases). The CDR3 consists of 13 residues. The V gene lost 6 bases and the J gene lost 3 bases, with 12 bases spanning the gap. Germline V gene sequence: CDR1 MNHEY, CDR2 SVGAGI. This CDR3 reads CASRGTGGYEQYF. The DNA of the CDR3 is TGTGCCAGCAGAGGGACTGGCGGCTACGAGCAGTACTTC.

For the CDR3, the DNA is TGCAGTGCTACTAGGAATGAGCAGTTCTTC. Encoded protein: CSATRNEQFF. This chain uses TRBV20-1 with TRBJ2-1, with no clear D. The germline V gene has CDR1 DFQATT and CDR2 SNEGSKA (reference sequence). The V end was cut by 4 bases, the J end by 7 bases, with 5 bases between. The CDR3 spans 10 residues.

As to this clone: Other DNA sequences in this specimen translate into the identical CDR3. This sequence joins TRBV3-1 (or the pseudogene TRBV3-2) and TRBJ2-7, with 10 bases lining up with TRBD1. The junction had 0 bases not matched to a gene; V was cut back by 1 base and J by 3 bases. This CDR3 is built from 14 residues. Germline-derived CDR1 and CDR2 are LGHDT and YNNKEL (reference sequence). CDR3 in DNA: TGTGCCAGCAGCCAAGGGACAGGGGGCTACGAGCAGTACTTC. This gives the protein CASSQGTGGYEQYF.

This chain uses TRBV19 with TRBJ2-7, with a possible D match to TRBD1 (5 bases). This CDR3 has 14 amino acids. Per germline, CDR1 LNHDA and CDR2 SQIVND (reference sequence). V dropped 4 bases and J dropped 5 bases, with 15 bases sitting between them. As DNA, the CDR3 is TGTGCCAGTAGTAACGACCAGGGTCGCCACGAGCAGTACTTC. Translated: CASSNDQGRHEQYF.

The V and J genes are TRBV19 and TRBJ1-4, with a possible D match to TRBD1 (6 bases). The CDR3 runs 15 residues. The germline V and J ends were trimmed by 5 bases and 2 bases, with 12 bases remaining between them. Germline CDR1 reads LNHDA; CDR2 reads SQIVND (reference sequence). CDR3 protein: CASSQNRATNEKLFF. For the CDR3, the DNA is TGTGCCAGTAGTCAAAACAGGGCTACTAATGAAAAACTGTTTTTT. Complete variable domain (other parts from reference TRBV19 and TRBJ1-4): DGGITQSPKYLFRKEGQNVTLSCEQNLNHDAMYWYRQDPGQGLRLIYYSQIVNDFQKGDIAEGYSVSREKKESFPLTVTSAQKNPTAFYLCASSQNRATNEKLFFGSGTQLSVL.

This clone was detected only a few times. The rearrangement joins TRBV4-1 to TRBJ1-6; D remains unclear. This CDR3 has 15 amino acids. Trimming took off 3 bases at V and 6 bases at J, with 12 bases between the two ends. CDR1 MGHRA and CDR2 YSYEKL come from the germline V gene. DNA of the CDR3: TGCGCCAGCAGCCAGCAGCCTCGCCTTAATTCACCCCTCCACTTT. This gives the protein CASSQQPRLNSPLHF.

In this sample, this clone turned up a few times. This chain links TRBV18 with TRBJ2-5; D is ambiguous. V lost 2 bases and J 5 bases, leaving 3 bases between the germline ends. CDR1 and CDR2 from the germline V gene are KGHSH and LQKENI. The CDR3 is 11 residues long. In DNA, the CDR3 is TGTGCCAGCTCACCAAAGGAGACCCAGTACTTC. This translates into CASSPKETQYF.

The chain uses TRBV5-1 and TRBJ1-6; TRBD1 might be the D (6 bases). CDR3 length: 15 amino acids. In germline, CDR1 is SGHRS, CDR2 YFSETQ. V was clipped by 2 bases and J by 7 bases, with 13 bases between them. CDR3 residues: CASSLQGVGNSPLHF. The CDR3 nucleotides are TGCGCCAGCAGCTTACAGGGTGTGGGGAATTCACCCCTCCACTTT.

The V and J genes are TRBV28 and TRBJ2-1; 7 bases align to TRBD2. The length of the CDR3 is 13 residues. The trim removed 5 bases at V and 6 bases at J, leaving 4 bases unmatched. Germline V gives CDR1 MDHEN, CDR2 SYDVKM. The CDR3 DNA sequence: TGTGCCAGCAGTCTAGCGGAAACCAATGAGCAGTTCTTC. Encoded protein: CASSLAETNEQFF.

The chain is built from TRBV19 and TRBJ2-5; TRBD2 is a possible D gene (6 bases). V was trimmed by 5 bases and J by 0 bases, leaving 10 bases between them. The CDR3 runs to 14 residues. Germline V CDR1 and CDR2: LNHDA, SQIVND (reference sequence). The CDR3 reads CASSFAGHQETQYF. CDR3 sequence (DNA): TGTGCCAGTAGTTTCGCGGGACACCAAGAGACCCAGTACTTC.

V usage is TRBV14 and J usage is TRBJ2-3, with 13 bases lining up with TRBD2. Germline lookup yields CDR1 SGHDN and CDR2 FVKESK. The CDR3 loop spans 18 amino acids. V lost 3 bases and J lost 2; bases outside the gene matches: 8. The CDR3 nucleotides are TGTGCCAGCAGCCAGAATTTCGGACTAGCGGGAGCCACAGATACGCAGTATTTT. Protein: CASSQNFGLAGATDTQYF.

The CDR3 coding sequence is TGCGCCAGCAGAATAATTGGGGACACTGAAGCTTTCTTT. Encoded protein: CASRIIGDTEAFF. J is TRBJ1-1 and V is TRBV4-1; D is undetermined. V was cut by 6 bases and J by 3 bases, with 11 bases left in between. Germline-derived CDR1 and CDR2 are MGHRA and YSYEKL. The CDR3 is 13 amino acids.

This chain connects TRBV30 to TRBJ2-7; 7 positions match TRBD1. The germline CDR1 and CDR2 sequences are GTSNPN and SVGIG (reference sequence). V lost 3 bases and J lost 3; bases outside the gene matches: 8. The CDR3 runs to 14 residues. CDR3 sequence reads: CAWRGTGQSYEQYF. The CDR3 bases are TGTGCCTGGAGAGGGACGGGACAGAGCTACGAGCAGTACTTC.

J is TRBJ1-2 and V is TRBV29-1; D is unclear. The CDR3 totals 10 residues. The germline V gene has CDR1 SQVTM and CDR2 ANQGSEA. Trimming took 4 bases from V and 8 from J, leaving 8 bases between them. The CDR3 bases are TGCAGCGTTGGGGATGGAGGCTACACCTTC. This encodes CSVGDGGYTF.

This clone was found a few times. J is TRBJ1-2 and V is TRBV28, with a tentative D call TRBD1 (6 bases). CDR1 MDHEN and CDR2 SYDVKM come from the germline V gene. The CDR3 sequence is 16 residues long. V was trimmed by 3 bases and J by 0 bases, leaving 14 bases between them. Here the CDR3 reads CASSFLGAGANYGYTF. DNA of the CDR3: TGTGCCAGCAGTTTCCTGGGGGCAGGAGCTAACTATGGCTACACCTTC.

The gene calls are TRBV2 and TRBJ1-6; no reliable D call. V gave up 2 bases and J gave up 9 bases, with 11 bases separating them. The CDR3 loop spans 14 amino acids. The germline V gene encodes CDR1 SNHLY and CDR2 FYNNEI. CDR3 nucleotide sequence: TGTGCCAGCAGTGAAACCCGGGTTTCTTCACCCCTCCACTTT. Its translation is CASSETRVSSPLHF.

This clone was seen just once. This sequence joins TRBV3-1 (or the pseudogene TRBV3-2) and TRBJ2-3; TRBD2 aligns across 14 bases. Losses at the gene ends were 4 bases for V and 4 bases for J; bases not matched to a gene: 4. Germline CDR1 and CDR2: LGHDT and YNNKEL (reference sequence). There are 16 residues in the CDR3. CDR3 DNA sequence: TGTGCCAGCAGCCCGGGACTAGCGGGGGTAGCAGATACGCAGTATTTT. Its protein product is CASSPGLAGVADTQYF.

The DNA of the CDR3 is TGTGCCAGCCCCCCGGCGGGGGGTATCAATCAGCCCCAGCATTTT. Protein: CASPPAGGINQPQHF. The chain recombines TRBV28 with TRBJ1-5, with D perhaps matching TRBD1 (5 bases). The CDR3 contains 15 residues. CDR1 and CDR2 from the germline V gene are MDHEN and SYDVKM. Between the trimmed V and J ends, which lost 8 bases and 3 bases, there was a span of 17 bases.

There are a few counts of this clone. The gene calls are TRBV10-3 and TRBJ1-1; 7 bases are a match to TRBD1. Trimming removed 2 bases from V and 11 bases from J; junction bases left unmatched: 8. The CDR3 has 13 residues. Germline V CDR1 and CDR2: ENHRY, SYGVKD. The CDR3 loop is CAISEGGGAGAFF. CDR3 coding DNA: TGTGCCATCAGTGAGGGAGGGGGCGCGGGGGCTTTCTTT.

This rearrangement joins TRBV10-2 to TRBJ2-3; D perhaps matches TRBD1 (6 bases). The CDR3 runs to 12 residues. The germline V and J ends were trimmed by 6 bases and 7 bases, with 11 bases remaining between them. Germline V gene lookup returns CDR1 WSHSY and CDR2 SAAADI. This CDR3 reads CASSPQGNTQYF. The CDR3 DNA reads as TGCGCCAGCAGCCCACAGGGAAATACGCAGTATTTT.

The V gene is TRBV29-1, the J gene TRBJ2-2; tentatively, D is TRBD1 (5 bases). The CDR3 length is 14 residues. Trimming removed 4 bases at V and 3 bases at J, with 12 bases between. Germline V gives CDR1 SQVTM, CDR2 ANQGSEA. The CDR3 nucleotides read TGCAGCGTTGGCAGGGCTCGGGACACCGGGGAGCTGTTTTTT. Protein product: CSVGRARDTGELFF.

V usage is TRBV7-9 and J usage is TRBJ1-1; D unresolved. The CDR3 has 16 amino acids. V was shortened by 1 base and J by 3 bases, with 15 bases between the two germline ends. Germline lookup yields CDR1 SEHNR and CDR2 FQNEAQ (reference sequence). The chain's CDR3 is CASSLGRSNGDTEAFF. CDR3 nucleotides: TGTGCCAGCAGCTTAGGCAGGTCTAATGGGGACACTGAAGCTTTCTTT.